This TCR beta chain was obtained from a study of radiation and T cells in renal cell carcinoma. Time point of the sample: blood 4 weeks post-SBRT, at nephrectomy. Specified treatment: 15 Gy SBRT to primary tumor, nephrectomy 4 weeks later. Method: immunoSEQ multiplex PCR; TCRdb's copy keeps in-frame clones and lacks some. The table lists around 170,000 clones, roughly nine tenths of them singletons. The CDR3 sequence is 15 residues long. V trimming: 3 bases; J trimming: 5 bases; junction bases outside the gene matches: 7. Germline assignment: CDR1 SGDLS and CDR2 YYNGEE. The receptor comes from a woman between 45 and 65 years old with renal cell carcinoma. The chain couples TRBV9 to TRBJ2-5; 10 bases align to TRBD2. The sequencing used blood, collected from a patient whose treatment included radiotherapy and nephrectomy. Written as DNA, the CDR3 is TGTGCCAGCAGCGGGACTAGCGGAGGGTTTGAGACCCAGTACTTC. Its translation: CASSGTSGGFETQYF.